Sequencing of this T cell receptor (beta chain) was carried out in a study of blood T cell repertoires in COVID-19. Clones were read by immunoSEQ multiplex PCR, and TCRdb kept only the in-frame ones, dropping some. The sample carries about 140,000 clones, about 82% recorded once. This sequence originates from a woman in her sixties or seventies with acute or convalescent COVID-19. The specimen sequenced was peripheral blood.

CDR3 bases: TGCAGTGCCCCGGAACAGGGGTTAATGTTTTTT. Its translation: CSAPEQGLMFF. This chain connects TRBV20-1 to TRBJ1-4; the match to TRBD1 covers 7 bases. J gave up 15 bases and V 6 bases, and 10 bases lay outside the gene matches. CDR1 is DFQATT and CDR2 is SNEGSKA in the germline V gene (reference sequence). This CDR3 region has 11 residues.